The clone carrying this T cell receptor (beta chain) came up a few times. Its antigen remains unidentified. Trimming cost V 1 base and J 4 bases; bases outside gene matches: 4. CDR3 length: 14 amino acids. CDR1 SGHTA and CDR2 FQGNSA come from the germline V gene. TCRdb called the 5' RACE reads again in MiXCR, with one record for every CDR3 protein. The sample records roughly 260,000 distinct CDR3 sequences, 16% being singletons. The data are from a study of T-cell memory formation after mild COVID-19. Study observations and caveats: For contracting clones, CD4+ ones sat mainly in CM and EM, CD8+ in EMRA. Cross-reactive memory seemingly joined, as some responding clones were found in pre-infection memory. SARS-CoV-2 specificity of second-wave clones peaking day 37 was unconfirmed. Clones that got smaller from day 15 to 85 had even CD4/CD8, while clones growing later tipped toward CD4+.

This sequence originates from a man aged 18 to 30 who had mild COVID-19 (a few samples of this study predate the infection). Cell type and time point are not known. The rearrangement links TRBV7-2 to TRBJ2-7; 7 bases align to TRBD1. Sequencing was performed on PBMCs or a T cell subset sorted from them (not recorded which). The CDR3 DNA reads TGTGCCAGCAGCTTAGGAGGGGGCGCGTACGAGCAGTACTTC. Amino acid sequence: CASSLGGGAYEQYF.